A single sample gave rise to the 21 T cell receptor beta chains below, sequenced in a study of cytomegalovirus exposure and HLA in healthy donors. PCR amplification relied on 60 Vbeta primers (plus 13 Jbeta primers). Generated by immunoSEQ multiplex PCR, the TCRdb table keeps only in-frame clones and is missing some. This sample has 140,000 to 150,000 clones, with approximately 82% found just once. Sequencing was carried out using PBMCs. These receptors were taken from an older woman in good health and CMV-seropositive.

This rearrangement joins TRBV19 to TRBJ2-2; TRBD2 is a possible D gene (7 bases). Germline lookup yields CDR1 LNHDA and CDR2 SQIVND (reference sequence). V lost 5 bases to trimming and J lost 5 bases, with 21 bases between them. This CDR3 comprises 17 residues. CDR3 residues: CASSAPRGSGQTGELFF. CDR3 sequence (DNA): TGTGCCAGTAGTGCACCCAGGGGTAGCGGGCAAACCGGGGAGCTGTTTTTT.

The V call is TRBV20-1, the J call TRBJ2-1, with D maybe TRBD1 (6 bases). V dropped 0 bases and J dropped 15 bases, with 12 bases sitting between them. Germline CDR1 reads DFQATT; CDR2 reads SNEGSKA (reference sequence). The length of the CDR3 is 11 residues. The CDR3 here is CSAREHRVPFF. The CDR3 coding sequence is TGCAGTGCTAGAGAGCACAGGGTACCGTTCTTC.

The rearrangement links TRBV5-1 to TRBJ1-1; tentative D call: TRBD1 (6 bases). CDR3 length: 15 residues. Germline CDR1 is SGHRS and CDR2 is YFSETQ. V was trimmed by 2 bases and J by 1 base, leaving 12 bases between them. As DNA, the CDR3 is TGCGCCAGCAGCTTACAGGGCGGTGGGAACACTGAAGCTTTCTTT. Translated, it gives CASSLQGGGNTEAFF.

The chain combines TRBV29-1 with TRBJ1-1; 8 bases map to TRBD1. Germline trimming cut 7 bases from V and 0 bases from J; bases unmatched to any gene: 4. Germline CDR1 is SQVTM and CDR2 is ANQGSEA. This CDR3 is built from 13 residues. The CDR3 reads CSANRGLNTEAFF. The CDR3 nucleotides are TGCAGCGCCAACAGGGGGTTGAACACTGAAGCTTTCTTT.

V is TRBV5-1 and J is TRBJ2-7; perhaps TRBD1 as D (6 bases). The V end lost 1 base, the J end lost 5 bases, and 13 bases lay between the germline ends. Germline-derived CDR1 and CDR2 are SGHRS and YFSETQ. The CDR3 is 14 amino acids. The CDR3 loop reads CASSLNRARDEQYF. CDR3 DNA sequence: TGCGCCAGCAGCTTGAACAGGGCTCGGGACGAGCAGTACTTC. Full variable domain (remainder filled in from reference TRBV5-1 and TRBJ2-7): KAGVTQTPRYLIKTRGQQVTLSCSPISGHRSVSWYQQTPGQGLQFLFEYFSETQRNKGNFPGRFSGRQFSNSRSEMNVSTLELGDSALYLCASSLNRARDEQYFGPGTRLTVT.

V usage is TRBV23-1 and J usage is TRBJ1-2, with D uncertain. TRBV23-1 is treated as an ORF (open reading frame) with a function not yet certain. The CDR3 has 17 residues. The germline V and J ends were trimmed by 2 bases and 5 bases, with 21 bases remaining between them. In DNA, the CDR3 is TGCGCCAGCAGTCAAAAGGCGCAGGAAGCCTCAAGGTATGGCTACACCTTC. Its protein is CASSQKAQEASRYGYTF.

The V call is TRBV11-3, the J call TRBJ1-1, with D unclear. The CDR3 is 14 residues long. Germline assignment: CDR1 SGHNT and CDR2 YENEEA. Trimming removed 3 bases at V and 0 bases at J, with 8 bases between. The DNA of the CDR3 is TGTGCCAGCAGCTTGGCAAGTATGAACACTGAAGCTTTCTTT. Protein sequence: CASSLASMNTEAFF.

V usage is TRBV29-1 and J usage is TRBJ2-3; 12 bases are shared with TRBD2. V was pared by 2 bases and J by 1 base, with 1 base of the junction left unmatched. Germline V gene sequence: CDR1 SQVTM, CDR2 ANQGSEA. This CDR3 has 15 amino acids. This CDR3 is CSVERLAGGTDTQYF. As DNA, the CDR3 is TGCAGCGTTGAACGACTAGCGGGAGGCACAGATACGCAGTATTTT.

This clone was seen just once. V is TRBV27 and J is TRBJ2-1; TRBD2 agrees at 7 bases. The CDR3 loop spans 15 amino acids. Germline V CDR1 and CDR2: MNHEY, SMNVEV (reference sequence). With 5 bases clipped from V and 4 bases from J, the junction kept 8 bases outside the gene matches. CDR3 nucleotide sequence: TGTGCCAGCAGTGGGGAAGCGGGAAGGTACAATGAGCAGTTCTTC. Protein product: CASSGEAGRYNEQFF.

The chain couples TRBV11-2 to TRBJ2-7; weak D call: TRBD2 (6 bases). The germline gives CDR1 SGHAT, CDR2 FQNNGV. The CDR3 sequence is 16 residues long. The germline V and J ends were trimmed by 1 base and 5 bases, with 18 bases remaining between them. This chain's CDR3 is CASSLAGDSPRDEQYF. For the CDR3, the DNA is TGTGCCAGCAGCTTAGCCGGGGACTCCCCAAGGGACGAGCAGTACTTC.

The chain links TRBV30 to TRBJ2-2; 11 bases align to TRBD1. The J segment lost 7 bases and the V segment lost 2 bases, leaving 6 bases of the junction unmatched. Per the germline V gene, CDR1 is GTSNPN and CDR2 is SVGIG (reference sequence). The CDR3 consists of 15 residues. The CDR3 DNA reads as TGTGCCTGGAGTAGGGACAGGGGGTTTGGCGGGGAGCTGTTTTTT. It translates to CAWSRDRGFGGELFF.

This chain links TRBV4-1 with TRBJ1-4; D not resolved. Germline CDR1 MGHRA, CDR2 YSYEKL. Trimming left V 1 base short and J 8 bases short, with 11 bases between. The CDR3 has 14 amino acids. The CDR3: CASSQGSGIEKLFF. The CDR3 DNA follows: TGCGCCAGCAGCCAAGGGTCGGGGATCGAAAAACTGTTTTTT.

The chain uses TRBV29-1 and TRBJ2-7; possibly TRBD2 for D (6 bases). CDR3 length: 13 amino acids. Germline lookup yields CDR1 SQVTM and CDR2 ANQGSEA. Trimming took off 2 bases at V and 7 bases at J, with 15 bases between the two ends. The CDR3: CSVESGREDEQYF. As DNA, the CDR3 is TGCAGCGTTGAATCGGGCAGGGAGGATGAGCAGTACTTC.

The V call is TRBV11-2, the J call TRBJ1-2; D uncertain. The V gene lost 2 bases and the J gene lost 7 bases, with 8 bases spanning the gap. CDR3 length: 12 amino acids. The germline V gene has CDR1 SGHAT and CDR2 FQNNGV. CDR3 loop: CASSLNTGGYTF. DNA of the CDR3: TGTGCCAGCAGCTTAAATACCGGTGGCTACACCTTC. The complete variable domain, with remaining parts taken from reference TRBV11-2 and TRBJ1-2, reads EAGVAQSPRYKIIEKRQSVAFWCNPISGHATLYWYQQILGQGPKLLIQFQNNGVVDDSQLPKDRFSAERLKGVDSTLKIQPAKLEDSAVYLCASSLNTGGYTFGSGTRLTVV.

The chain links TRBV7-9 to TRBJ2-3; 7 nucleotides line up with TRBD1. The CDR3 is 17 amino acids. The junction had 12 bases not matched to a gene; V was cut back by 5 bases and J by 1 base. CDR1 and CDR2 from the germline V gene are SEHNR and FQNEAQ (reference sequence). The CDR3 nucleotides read TGTGCCAGCAGCCTTAGCCCATTGGGGACAGGCACAGATACGCAGTATTTT. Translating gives CASSLSPLGTGTDTQYF.

CDR3 DNA sequence: TGCGCCAGCAGCCAAGAGTCCAGGGACAGGGGGATCAATGAGCAGTTCTTC. Protein: CASSQESRDRGINEQFF. V is TRBV4-3 and J is TRBJ2-1; 11 bases map to TRBD1. The germline V gene encodes CDR1 LGHNA and CDR2 YSLEER. The CDR3 is 17 amino acids. The junction had 7 bases not matched to a gene; V was cut back by 0 bases and J by 6 bases.

The CDR3 region has the DNA TGTGCCAGCAGCCCGACCACAGGTAACACTGAAGCTTTCTTT. Translation: CASSPTTGNTEAFF. This chain joins TRBV7-9 and TRBJ1-1; TRBD1 is a possible D gene (5 bases). The CDR3 loop spans 14 amino acids. Trimming removed 5 bases at V and 2 bases at J, with 12 bases between. Germline CDR1 SEHNR, CDR2 FQNEAQ (reference sequence).

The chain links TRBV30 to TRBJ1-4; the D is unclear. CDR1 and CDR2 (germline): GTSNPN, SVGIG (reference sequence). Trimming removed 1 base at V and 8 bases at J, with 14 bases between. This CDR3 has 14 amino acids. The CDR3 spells CAWSGRLMGEKLFF. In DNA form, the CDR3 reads TGTGCCTGGAGTGGGAGGCTGATGGGGGAAAAACTGTTTTTT. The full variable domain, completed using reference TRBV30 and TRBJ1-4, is SQTIHQWPATLVQPVGSPLSLECTVEGTSNPNLYWYRQAAGRGLQLLFYSVGIGQISSEVPQNLSASRPQDRQFILSSKKLLLSDSGFYLCAWSGRLMGEKLFFGSGTQLSVL.

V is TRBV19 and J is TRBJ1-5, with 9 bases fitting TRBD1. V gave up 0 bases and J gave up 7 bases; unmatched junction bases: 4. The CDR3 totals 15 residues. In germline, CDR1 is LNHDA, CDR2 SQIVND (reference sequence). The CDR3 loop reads CASSIDGTGYQPQHF. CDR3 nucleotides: TGTGCCAGTAGTATAGATGGGACAGGGTACCAGCCCCAGCATTTT.

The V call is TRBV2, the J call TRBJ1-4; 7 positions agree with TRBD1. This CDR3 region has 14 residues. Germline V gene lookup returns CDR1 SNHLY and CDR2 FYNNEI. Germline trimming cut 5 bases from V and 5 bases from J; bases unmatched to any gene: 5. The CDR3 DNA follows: TGTGCCAGCAGTTGGGACAGAGCAAATGAAAAACTGTTTTTT. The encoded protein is CASSWDRANEKLFF.

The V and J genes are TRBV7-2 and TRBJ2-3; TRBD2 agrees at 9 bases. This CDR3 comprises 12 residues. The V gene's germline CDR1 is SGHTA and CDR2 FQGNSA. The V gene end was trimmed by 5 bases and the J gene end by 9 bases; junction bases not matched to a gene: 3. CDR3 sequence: CASSRGGDTQYF. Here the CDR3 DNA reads TGTGCCAGCAGCCGCGGGGGGGACACGCAGTATTTT.